These 8 T cell receptor beta chains came from one sample sequenced in a study of memory CD4+ T cells and cytomegalovirus serostatus. Here immunoSEQ multiplex PCR was the method, and the copy in TCRdb shows in-frame clones only, minus some. This repertoire shows 25,000 or so clones, about 80% found once; its top ten account for roughly 1.1%. Single viable CD3+CD4+CD8-CD45RO+ cells were sorted as the memory CD4+ T cells. The sample comprised memory CD4+ T cells from blood. These receptors were obtained from an adult in good health and CMV-seronegative.

The gene calls are TRBV18 and TRBJ2-7; 7 bases line up with TRBD2. V was clipped by 3 bases and J by 0 bases; unmatched bases: 5. The CDR3 extends over 15 amino acids. Per germline, CDR1 KGHSH and CDR2 LQKENI. The CDR3 reads CASSPGLTSSYEQYF. Written as DNA, the CDR3 is TGTGCCAGCTCACCGGGACTAACAAGCTCCTACGAGCAGTACTTC.

The chain has TRBV18 and TRBJ2-3, with 12 bases fitting TRBD2. J gave up 8 bases and V 3 bases, and 6 bases lay outside the gene matches. Germline CDR1 is KGHSH and CDR2 is LQKENI. The CDR3 extends over 15 amino acids. CDR3 in amino acids: CASSPASGGAGTQYF. The CDR3 nucleotides are TGTGCCAGCTCACCGGCTAGCGGGGGGGCTGGTACGCAGTATTTT.

The V and J genes are TRBV19 and TRBJ2-1; 10 nucleotides agree with TRBD2. V lost 6 bases and J lost 9; bases outside the gene matches: 11. The germline V gene encodes CDR1 LNHDA and CDR2 SQIVND (reference sequence). The CDR3 sequence is 15 residues long. The CDR3 spells CASSPLAGVDGEQFF. DNA of the CDR3: TGTGCCAGTAGCCCTCTAGCGGGAGTCGATGGTGAGCAGTTCTTC.

CDR3 bases: TGTGCCACCCTGGGTGGGATGAACACTGAAGCTTTCTTT. Amino acids: CATLGGMNTEAFF. The rearrangement uses TRBV27 and TRBJ1-1, with D unclear. Germline CDR1 MNHEY, CDR2 SMNVEV (reference sequence). The CDR3 sequence is 13 residues long. V lost 10 bases to trimming and J lost 0 bases, with 12 bases between them.

The chain has TRBV30 and TRBJ1-2, with D unresolved. This CDR3 has 12 amino acids. Germline CDR1 reads GTSNPN; CDR2 reads SVGIG (reference sequence). Trimming cost V 2 bases and J 2 bases, with 6 bases left between them. In DNA form, the CDR3 reads TGTGCCTGGAGTTCCCGAAACTATGGCTACACCTTC. Translated: CAWSSRNYGYTF.

The chain joins TRBV11-2 to TRBJ2-5, with TRBD2 as a possible D gene (5 bases). This CDR3 is 15 amino acids long. Per the germline V gene, CDR1 is SGHAT and CDR2 is FQNNGV. Trimming stripped 3 bases from V and 5 bases from J, with 16 bases between. This CDR3 reads CASSFNSEALETQYF. DNA of the CDR3: TGTGCCAGCAGCTTTAATAGCGAGGCATTGGAGACCCAGTACTTC.

The gene calls are TRBV5-4 and TRBJ1-2; 8 nucleotides align to TRBD1. This CDR3 is 15 amino acids long. Germline-derived CDR1 and CDR2 are SGHNT and YYREEE (reference sequence). V gave up 1 base and J gave up 8 bases; unmatched junction bases: 10. This CDR3 reads CASSLQGQGVEGYTF. The CDR3 DNA reads TGTGCCAGCAGCTTGCAAGGACAGGGCGTGGAGGGCTACACCTTC.

The rearrangement uses TRBV4-1 and TRBJ1-4; TRBD1 matches 9 bases. Germline lookup yields CDR1 MGHRA and CDR2 YSYEKL. This CDR3 spans 15 amino acids. The ends lost 6 bases at V and 5 bases at J; junction bases unmatched: 7. As DNA, the CDR3 is TGCGCCAGCAGTAAACAGGGGGCGGGGAATGAAAAACTGTTTTTT. It specifies CASSKQGAGNEKLFF.